The present T cell receptor (beta chain) was sequenced within a study of response to subunit inactivated influenza vaccine. The CDR3 sequence is 15 residues long. The junction had 1 base not matched to a gene; V was cut back by 1 base and J by 2 bases. Germline V gene lookup returns CDR1 SGHVS and CDR2 FNYEAQ. TCRdb recomputed calls from the RT-PCR reads with MiXCR, one row per CDR3 protein. The table lists hundreds of thousands of distinct CDR3 sequences, less than 8% of them singletons. The gene calls are TRBV7-6 and TRBJ1-2, with TRBD1 matching over 10 bases. The source is a man between 50 and 70 years old who received an inactivated influenza vaccine. The sample consisted of PBMCs from blood, taken less than 30 months after vaccination. The CDR3 protein is CASSLEGQGNYGYTF. The CDR3 DNA reads as TGTGCCAGCAGCTTAGAGGGACAGGGGAACTATGGCTACACCTTC.